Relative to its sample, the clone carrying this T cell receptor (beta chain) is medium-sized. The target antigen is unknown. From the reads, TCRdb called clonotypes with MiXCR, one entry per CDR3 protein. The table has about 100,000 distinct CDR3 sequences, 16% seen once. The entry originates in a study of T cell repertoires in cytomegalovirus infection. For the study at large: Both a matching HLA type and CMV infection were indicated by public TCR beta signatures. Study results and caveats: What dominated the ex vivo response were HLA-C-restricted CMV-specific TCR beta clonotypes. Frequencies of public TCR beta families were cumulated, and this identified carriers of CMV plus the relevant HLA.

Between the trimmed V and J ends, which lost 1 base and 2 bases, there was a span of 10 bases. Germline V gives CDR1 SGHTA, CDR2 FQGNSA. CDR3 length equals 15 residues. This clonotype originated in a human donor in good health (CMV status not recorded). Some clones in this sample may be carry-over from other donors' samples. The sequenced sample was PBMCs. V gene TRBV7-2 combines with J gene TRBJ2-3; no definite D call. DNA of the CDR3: TGTGCCAGCAGCTTAGGGAATTCTCACACAGATACGCAGTATTTT. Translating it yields CASSLGNSHTDTQYF.